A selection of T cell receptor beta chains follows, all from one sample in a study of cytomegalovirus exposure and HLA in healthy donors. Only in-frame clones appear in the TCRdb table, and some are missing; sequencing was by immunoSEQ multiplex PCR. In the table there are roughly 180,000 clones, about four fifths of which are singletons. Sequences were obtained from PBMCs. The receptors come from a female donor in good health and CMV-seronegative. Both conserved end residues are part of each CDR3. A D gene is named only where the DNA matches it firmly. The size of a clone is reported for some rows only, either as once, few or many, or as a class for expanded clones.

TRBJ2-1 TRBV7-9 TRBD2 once CASSLRETDEEQFF TGTGCCAGCAGCTTGCGGGAGACAGACGAAGAGCAGTTCTTC
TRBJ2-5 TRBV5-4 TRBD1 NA CASSPQGALQETQYF TGTGCCAGCAGCCCCCAGGGGGCCCTCCAAGAGACCCAGTACTTC
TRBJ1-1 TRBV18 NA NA CASSPQTGNTEAFF TGTGCCAGCTCACCCCAGACAGGGAACACTGAAGCTTTCTTT
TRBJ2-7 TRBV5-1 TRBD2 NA CASSPGRGREYEQYF TGCGCCAGCAGCCCGGGGAGGGGCAGGGAATACGAGCAGTACTTC
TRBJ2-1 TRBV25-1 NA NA CASSASPLDYNEQFF TGTGCCAGCAGTGCTAGCCCTTTGGACTACAATGAGCAGTTCTTC
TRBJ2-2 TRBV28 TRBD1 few CASIRQGRMAGELFF TGTGCCAGCATTAGACAGGGAAGGATGGCCGGGGAGCTGTTTTTT
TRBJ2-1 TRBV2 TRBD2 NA CASVVAGNNEQFF TGTGCCAGCGTGGTAGCGGGCAACAATGAGCAGTTCTTC
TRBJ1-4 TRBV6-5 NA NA CASRSADRINEKLFF TGTGCCAGCAGATCTGCGGACAGAATAAATGAAAAACTGTTTTTT
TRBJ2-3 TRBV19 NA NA CASSDTGADTQYF TGTGCCAGTAGTGATACGGGTGCAGATACGCAGTATTTT
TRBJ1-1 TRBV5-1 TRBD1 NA CASSLTSGQPLNTEAFF TGCGCCAGCAGCTTAACGTCGGGACAGCCCCTGAACACTGAAGCTTTCTTT
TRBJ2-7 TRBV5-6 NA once CASSDGTSYEQYF TGTGCCAGCAGCGATGGGACTTCCTACGAGCAGTACTTC
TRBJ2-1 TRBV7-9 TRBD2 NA CASRQTSGSSYNEQFF TGTGCCAGCAGACAGACTAGCGGGAGCTCCTACAATGAGCAGTTCTTC
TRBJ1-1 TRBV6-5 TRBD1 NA CASFASLEGAVAFF TGTGCCAGCTTCGCCTCACTCGAGGGGGCTGTGGCTTTCTTT
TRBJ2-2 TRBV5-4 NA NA CASSLGPRNTGELFF TGTGCCAGCAGCTTGGGGCCCAGGAACACCGGGGAGCTGTTTTTT
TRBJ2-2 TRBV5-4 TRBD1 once CASSPTGERELFF TGTGCCAGCAGCCCGACAGGGGAGCGAGAGCTGTTTTTT
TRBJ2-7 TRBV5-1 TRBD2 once CASRLGLAGGTNEQYF TGCGCCAGCAGACTGGGACTAGCGGGGGGGACCAACGAGCAGTACTTC
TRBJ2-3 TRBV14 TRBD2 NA CASSPLAGATDTQYF TGTGCCAGCAGCCCATTAGCGGGAGCCACAGATACGCAGTATTTT
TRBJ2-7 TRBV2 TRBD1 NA CASRYGTVPEQYF TGTGCCAGCAGATACGGGACAGTTCCCGAGCAGTACTTC
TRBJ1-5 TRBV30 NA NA CAWSVRAGNQPQHF TGTGCCTGGAGTGTACGAGCAGGGAATCAGCCCCAGCATTTT
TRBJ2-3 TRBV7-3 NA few CASSSGSGTDTQYF TGTGCCAGCAGCTCCGGGAGCGGCACAGATACGCAGTATTTT
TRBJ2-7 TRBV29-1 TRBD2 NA CSVQPSGSVSYEQYF TGCAGCGTCCAGCCTAGCGGGAGCGTCTCCTACGAGCAGTACTTC
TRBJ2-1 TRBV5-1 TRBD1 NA CASSLGTDALNEQFF TGCGCCAGCAGCTTAGGGACAGACGCCCTTAATGAGCAGTTCTTC
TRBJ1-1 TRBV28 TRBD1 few CASSKTGTGGNTEAFF TGTGCCAGCAGCAAAACCGGGACAGGGGGGAACACTGAAGCTTTCTTT
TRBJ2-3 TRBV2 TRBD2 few CASTLKGTSGDTQYF TGTGCCAGCACCTTGAAGGGGACTAGCGGAGATACGCAGTATTTT
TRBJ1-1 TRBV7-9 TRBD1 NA CASSPDRGHTEAFF TGTGCCAGCAGCCCGGACAGGGGGCATACTGAAGCTTTCTTT
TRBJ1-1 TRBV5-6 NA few CASSFLDREAFF TGTGCCAGCAGCTTTCTTGACAGGGAAGCTTTCTTT
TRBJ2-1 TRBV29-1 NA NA CSVQGLVYNEQFF TGCAGCGTTCAGGGTCTAGTCTACAATGAGCAGTTCTTC
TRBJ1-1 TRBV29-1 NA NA CSVGGGLNTEAFF TGCAGCGTTGGGGGCGGACTGAACACTGAAGCTTTCTTT
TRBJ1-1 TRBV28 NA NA CASSLGPGRRTEAFF TGTGCCAGCAGTTTAGGTCCAGGAAGGAGGACTGAAGCTTTCTTT
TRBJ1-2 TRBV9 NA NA CASSGAGGYGYTF TGTGCCAGCAGCGGGGCGGGCGGCTATGGCTACACCTTC
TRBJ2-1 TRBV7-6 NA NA CASSLPLGRAGNEQFF TGTGCCAGCAGCTTACCCCTCGGAAGGGCAGGGAATGAGCAGTTCTTC
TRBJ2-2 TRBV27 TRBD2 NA CASSLERPGGTGELFF TGTGCCAGCAGTTTAGAACGTCCGGGAGGGACCGGGGAGCTGTTTTTT
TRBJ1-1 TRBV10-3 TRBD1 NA CAISNTGGTEAFF TGTGCCATCAGTAATACAGGGGGCACTGAAGCTTTCTTT
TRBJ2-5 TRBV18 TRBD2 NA CASSPSGSGETQYF TGTGCCAGCTCACCTAGCGGGAGTGGAGAGACCCAGTACTTC
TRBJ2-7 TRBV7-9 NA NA CATSNTGKGLYEQYF TGTGCCACCTCGAACACGGGAAAGGGACTCTACGAGCAGTACTTC